This passage covers 11 T cell receptor beta chains from one sample sequenced in a study of blood T cells in healthy people across ages. The second PCR ran about 6 to 11 cycles with a sample-barcoded 5' primer and J-beta primers. Using its own MiXCR run on the 5' RACE reads, TCRdb lists one record per CDR3 protein. Here the sample spans 590,000 or so distinct CDR3 sequences, about 30% being singletons. The specimen was blood. The receptors were sampled from an elderly woman in good health.

In the case of this clonotype: This may be a read error, as it is one base from a much larger clone. V and J are TRBV2 and TRBJ2-5, with D perhaps TRBD2 (5 bases). There are 13 residues in the CDR3. Germline V gene lookup returns CDR1 SNHLY and CDR2 FYNNEI. CDR3 coding DNA: TGTGCCGGCAGCACAACAGCGTTTGGGGAGCAGTACTTC. As protein: CAGSTTAFGEQYF.

As for this clonotype: Given a much more abundant clone one base away, this may be a read error. This chain connects TRBV2 to TRBJ2-3; D is possibly TRBD1 or TRBD2 (5 bases each). The CDR3 extends over 14 amino acids. Per germline, CDR1 SNHLY and CDR2 FYNNEI. CDR3 in amino acids: CASKRGDPTDTPYF. CDR3 nucleotides: TGTGCCAGCAAGAGAGGGGACCCCACAGATACGCCGTATTTT.

This clonotype was counted between two and nine times. This chain connects TRBV7-8 to TRBJ1-1; D not resolved. The CDR3 has 14 residues. With 5 bases removed from V and 5 bases from J, the gap between germline ends came to 15 bases. Per germline, CDR1 SGHVS and CDR2 FQNEAQ. The CDR3: CASSRRPDGTEAFF. In DNA form, the CDR3 reads TGTGCCAGCAGCCGCAGACCCGATGGGACTGAAGCTTTCTTT.

Regarding this clonotype: With a much larger clone just one base away, this may be a read error. The V call is TRBV6-1, the J call TRBJ1-2, with 7 bases fitting TRBD1. Looked up from germline, CDR1 is MNHNS and CDR2 is SASEGT. The length of the CDR3 is 14 residues. The CDR3, as DNA: TGTGCCAGCAGTGTCGACAGGGAGGGCTATGGCTACATCTTC. Translation: CASSVDREGYGYIF.

This chain joins TRBV25-1 and TRBJ1-2; no reliable D call. V was pared by 1 base and J by 6 bases, with 6 bases between. The V gene's germline CDR1 is MGHDK and CDR2 SYGVNS. CDR3 length: 12 residues. The CDR3, as DNA: TGTGCCAGCAGTGAATCCGACCATGGCTACACCTTC. This encodes CASSESDHGYTF.

With respect to this clonotype: A much more abundant neighbour one base away suggests this may be a read error. The chain carries TRBV20-1 and TRBJ2-1, with 10 bases identical to TRBD2. Per germline, CDR1 DFQATT and CDR2 SNEGSKA (reference sequence). This CDR3 region has 14 residues. The ends lost 5 bases at V and 6 bases at J; junction bases unmatched: 7. CDR3 amino acids: CSACKRGGLNEQFF. CDR3 sequence (DNA): TGCAGTGCTTGCAAGCGGGGGGGCCTCAATGAGCAGTTCTTC.

Details on this clonotype: This may come from a read error, since a much larger clone is one base off. The V call is TRBV7-2, the J call TRBJ2-5; TRBD2 aligns across 7 bases. The CDR3 is made up of 16 amino acids. Germline V gene lookup returns CDR1 SGHTA and CDR2 FQGNSA. The CDR3 region is CAGSLRLRGVWETQYF. The CDR3 DNA reads TGTGCCGGCAGCCTACGACTCCGGGGGGTCTGGGAGACCCAGTACTTC.

This clonotype has just a few counts. This may come from a read error, since a much larger clone is one base off. The rearrangement joins TRBV5-1 to TRBJ2-7; 7 bases map to TRBD1. Losses at the gene ends were 3 bases for V and 4 bases for J; bases not matched to a gene: 10. The germline V gene encodes CDR1 SGHRS and CDR2 YFSETQ. The CDR3 contains 15 residues. CDR3 amino acids: CASSWEQGSGYEQYF. DNA for the CDR3: TGCGCCAGCAGCTGGGAACAGGGGAGTGGATACGAGCAGTACTTC.

Note on this clonotype: At one end, the junction sequence differs from germline, possibly due to a read error. This rearrangement joins TRBV7-3 to TRBJ2-5, with D unresolved. From germline, CDR1 is SGHTA and CDR2 FQGTGA. The CDR3 consists of 17 residues. The CDR3 sequence: CANSLMGLAVYQETQYF. Here the CDR3 DNA reads TGTGCCAACAGCTTAATGGGATTAGCAGTTTACCAAGAGACCCAGTACTTC.

This clonotype was detected ten times or more. This chain links TRBV6-6 with TRBJ1-2, with a possible D match to TRBD1 (5 bases). Germline assignment: CDR1 MNHNY and CDR2 SVGAGI (reference sequence). The V end lost 6 bases, the J end lost 5 bases, and 10 bases lay between the germline ends. This CDR3 contains 12 residues. The CDR3 DNA sequence: TGTGCCAGCAGCGAAGGGGATTATGGCTACACCTTC. Encoded protein: CASSEGDYGYTF.

This clonotype has only a few counts. The genes are TRBV6-1 and TRBJ1-2, with no clear D. This CDR3 contains 14 residues. V lost 5 bases to trimming and J lost 0 bases, with 10 bases between them. Germline V lookup: CDR1 MNHNS, CDR2 SASEGT. This chain's CDR3 is CASSKELANYGYTF. The CDR3 nucleotides read TGTGCCAGCAGTAAAGAGTTAGCTAACTATGGCTACACCTTC.